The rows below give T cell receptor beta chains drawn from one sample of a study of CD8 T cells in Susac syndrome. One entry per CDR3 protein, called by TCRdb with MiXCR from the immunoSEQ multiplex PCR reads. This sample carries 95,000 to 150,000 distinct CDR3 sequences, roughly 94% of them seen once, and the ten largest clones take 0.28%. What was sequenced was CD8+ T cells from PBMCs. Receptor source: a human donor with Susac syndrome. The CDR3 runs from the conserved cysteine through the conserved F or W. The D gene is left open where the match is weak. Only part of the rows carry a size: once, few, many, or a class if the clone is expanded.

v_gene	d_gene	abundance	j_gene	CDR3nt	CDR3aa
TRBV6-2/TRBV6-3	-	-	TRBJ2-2	TGTGCCACCACGGACAGCAACACCGGGGAGCTGTTTTTT	CATTDSNTGELFF
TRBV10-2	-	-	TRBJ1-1	TGCGCCAGCAGAGGACAGCGGGACACTGAAGCTTTCTTT	CASRGQRDTEAFF
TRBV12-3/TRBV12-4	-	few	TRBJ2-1	TGTGCCAGCAGTCTAGGGGGGGGCGCCTACAATGAGCAGTTCTTC	CASSLGGGAYNEQFF
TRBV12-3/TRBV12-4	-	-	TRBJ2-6	TGTGCCAGCAGTTTTCCAGCCTCTGGGGCCAACGTCCTGACTTTC	CASSFPASGANVLTF
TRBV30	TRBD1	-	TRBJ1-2	TGTGCCTGGACGGGACAGGCCTATGGCTACACCTTC	CAWTGQAYGYTF
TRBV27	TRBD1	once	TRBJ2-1	TGTGCCAGCGGAACAGGGGTCCATGAGCAGTTCTTC	CASGTGVHEQFF
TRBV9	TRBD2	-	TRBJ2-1	TGTGCCAGCAGCGGATCTAGCGGGGGGTACGGGGATGAGCAGTTCTTC	CASSGSSGGYGDEQFF
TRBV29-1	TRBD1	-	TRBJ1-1	TGCAGCGTTGGAACAGGGGCAGGTGAAGCTTTCTTT	CSVGTGAGEAFF
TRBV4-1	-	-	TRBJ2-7	TGCGCCAGCAGCCAAGGTCCGGGGGCGGACGAGCAGTACTTC	CASSQGPGADEQYF
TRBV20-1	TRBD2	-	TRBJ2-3	TGCAGTGCTACCTCTGGGACTAGCGGGGGGGATACGCAGTATTTT	CSATSGTSGGDTQYF
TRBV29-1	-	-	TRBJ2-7	TGCAGCGTTTTCGCTCAGGGCTACGAGCAGTACTTC	CSVFAQGYEQYF
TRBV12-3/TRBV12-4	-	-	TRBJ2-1	TGTGCCAGCAGTTTTTTCCCGGCCCATGAGCAGTTCTTC	CASSFFPAHEQFF
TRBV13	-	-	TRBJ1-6	TGTGCCAGCAGCCAGGGACAATGGGATAATTCACCCCTCCACTTT	CASSQGQWDNSPLHF
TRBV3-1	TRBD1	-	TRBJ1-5	TGTGCCAGCAGCCACGGACAGGGGGGTCAGCCCCAGCATTTT	CASSHGQGGQPQHF
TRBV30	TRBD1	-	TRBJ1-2	TGTGCCTGGAGCAAGACAGGGTACTATGGCTACACCTTC	CAWSKTGYYGYTF
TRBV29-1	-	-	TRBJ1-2	TGCAGCGTTGTGGCAGGGGAGGGAGGCTACACCTTC	CSVVAGEGGYTF
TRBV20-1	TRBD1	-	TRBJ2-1	TGCAGTGCTAGTGGTTGGGACAGGGGGCAGAATGAGCAGTTCTTC	CSASGWDRGQNEQFF
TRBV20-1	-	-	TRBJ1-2	TGCAGTGCGAGAGACAGCTTCGTACATCCTCTTAACTATGGCTACACCTTC	CSARDSFVHPLNYGYTF
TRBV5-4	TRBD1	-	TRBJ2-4	TGTGCCAGCAGCATAACAGGGGGCTCGGTTAACATTCAGTACTTC	CASSITGGSVNIQYF
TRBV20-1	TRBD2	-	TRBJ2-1	TGCAGTGCCCCCCAGACTAGCGGGGGAGCGTACTACAATGAGCAGTTCTTC	CSAPQTSGGAYYNEQFF
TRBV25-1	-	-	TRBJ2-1	TGTGCCAGCAGTGAATTTAGCTCCTACAATGAGCAGTTCTTC	CASSEFSSYNEQFF
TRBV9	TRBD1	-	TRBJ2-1	TGTGCCAGCAGCGCCTCCGGGACAGGCCATTTGGAGCAGTTCTTC	CASSASGTGHLEQFF
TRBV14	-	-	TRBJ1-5	TGTGCCAGCAGCCAAGTACATAGCAATCAGCCCCAGCATTTT	CASSQVHSNQPQHF
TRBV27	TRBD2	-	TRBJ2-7	TGTGCCAGCAGTTCACTAGCGGGAGGGTACGAGCAGTACTTC	CASSSLAGGYEQYF
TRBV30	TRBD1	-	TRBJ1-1	TGTGCCTGGAGTGCGACAGGGTTGGGGACTGAAGCTTTCTTT	CAWSATGLGTEAFF
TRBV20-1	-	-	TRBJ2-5	TGCAGTGCTTTAGGTGACCGGTTGGGAGAGACCCAGTACTTC	CSALGDRLGETQYF
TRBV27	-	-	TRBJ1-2	TGTGCCAGCAGTTTAGGACAAGGGCATGGCTACACCTTC	CASSLGQGHGYTF
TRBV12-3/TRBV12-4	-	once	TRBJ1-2	TGTGCCAGCAGTTTAAGGTTTGACTATGGCTACACCTTC	CASSLRFDYGYTF